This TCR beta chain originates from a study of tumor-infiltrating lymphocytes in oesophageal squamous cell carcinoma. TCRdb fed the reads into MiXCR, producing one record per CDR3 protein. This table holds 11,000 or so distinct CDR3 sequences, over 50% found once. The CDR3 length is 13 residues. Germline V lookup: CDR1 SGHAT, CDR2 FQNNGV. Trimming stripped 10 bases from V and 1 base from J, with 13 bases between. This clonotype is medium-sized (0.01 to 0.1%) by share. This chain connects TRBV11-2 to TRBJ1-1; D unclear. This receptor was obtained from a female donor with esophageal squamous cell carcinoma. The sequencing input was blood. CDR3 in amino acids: CATDRSKNTEAFF. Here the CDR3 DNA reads TGTGCCACCGATCGAAGCAAGAACACTGAAGCTTTCTTT.